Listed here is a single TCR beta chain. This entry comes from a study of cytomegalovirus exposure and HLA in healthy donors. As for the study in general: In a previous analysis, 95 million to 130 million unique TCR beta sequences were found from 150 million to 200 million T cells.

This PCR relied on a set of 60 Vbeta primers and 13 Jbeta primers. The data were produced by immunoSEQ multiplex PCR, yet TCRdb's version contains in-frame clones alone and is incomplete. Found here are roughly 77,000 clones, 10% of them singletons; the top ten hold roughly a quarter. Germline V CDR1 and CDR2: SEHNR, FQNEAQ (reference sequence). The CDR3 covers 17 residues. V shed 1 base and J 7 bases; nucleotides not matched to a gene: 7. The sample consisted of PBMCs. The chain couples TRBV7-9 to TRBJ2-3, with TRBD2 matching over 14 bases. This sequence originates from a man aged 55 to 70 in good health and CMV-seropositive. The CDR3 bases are TGTGCCAGCAGCTTAGGAGTGGGGACTAGCGGGGGACATACGCAGTATTTT. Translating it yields CASSLGVGTSGGHTQYF.